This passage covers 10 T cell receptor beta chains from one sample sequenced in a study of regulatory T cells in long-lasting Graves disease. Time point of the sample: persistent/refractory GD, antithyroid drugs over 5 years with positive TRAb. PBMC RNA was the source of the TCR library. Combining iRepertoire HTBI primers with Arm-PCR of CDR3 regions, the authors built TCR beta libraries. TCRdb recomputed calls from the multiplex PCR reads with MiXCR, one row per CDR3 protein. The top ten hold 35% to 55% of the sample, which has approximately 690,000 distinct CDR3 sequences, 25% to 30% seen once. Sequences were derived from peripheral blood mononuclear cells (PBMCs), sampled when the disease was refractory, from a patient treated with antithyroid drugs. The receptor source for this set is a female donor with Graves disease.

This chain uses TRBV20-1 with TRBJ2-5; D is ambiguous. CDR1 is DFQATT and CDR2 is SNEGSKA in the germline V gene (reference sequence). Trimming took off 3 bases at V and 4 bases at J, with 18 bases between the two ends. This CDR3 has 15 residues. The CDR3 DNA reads TGCAGTGCTAGTCGGGCTATTCGGCAGCGAGAGACCCAGTACTTC. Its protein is CSASRAIRQRETQYF.

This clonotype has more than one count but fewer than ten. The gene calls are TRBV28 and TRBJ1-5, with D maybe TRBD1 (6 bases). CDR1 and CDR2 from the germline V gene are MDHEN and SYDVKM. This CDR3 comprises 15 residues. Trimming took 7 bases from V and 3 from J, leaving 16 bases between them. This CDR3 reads CASNPRGGYNQPQHF. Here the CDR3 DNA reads TGTGCCAGCAACCCCAGAGGGGGGTACAATCAGCCCCAGCATTTT.

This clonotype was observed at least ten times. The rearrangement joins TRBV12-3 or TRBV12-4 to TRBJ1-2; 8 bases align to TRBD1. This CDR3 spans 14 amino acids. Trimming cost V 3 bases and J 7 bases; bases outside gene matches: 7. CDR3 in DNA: TGTGCCAGCAGTTTGAACCAGGGGGCTGGTGGCTACACCTTC. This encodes CASSLNQGAGGYTF.

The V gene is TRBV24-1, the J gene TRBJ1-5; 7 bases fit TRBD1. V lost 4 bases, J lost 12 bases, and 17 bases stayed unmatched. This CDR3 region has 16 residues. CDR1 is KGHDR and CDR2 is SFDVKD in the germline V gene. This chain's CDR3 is CATSDHDTGDLSNQHF. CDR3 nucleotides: TGTGCCACCAGTGACCATGACACAGGGGATTTGAGTAACCAGCATTTT.

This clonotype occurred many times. The DNA of the CDR3 is TGTGCCAGCAGTGAAGAATGGAGTGGCTACACCTTC. Encoded protein: CASSEEWSGYTF. V gene TRBV6-1 combines with J gene TRBJ1-2; D remains unclear. V was shortened by 1 base and J by 7 bases, with 7 bases between the two germline ends. The CDR3 is 12 amino acids. CDR1 MNHNS and CDR2 SASEGT come from the germline V gene.

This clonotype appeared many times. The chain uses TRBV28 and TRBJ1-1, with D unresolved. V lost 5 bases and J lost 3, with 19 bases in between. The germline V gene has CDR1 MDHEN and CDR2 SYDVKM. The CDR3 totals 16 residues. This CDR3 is CASSPPTGRWDTEAFF. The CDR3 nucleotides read TGTGCCAGCAGTCCTCCAACCGGGAGGTGGGACACTGAAGCTTTCTTT.

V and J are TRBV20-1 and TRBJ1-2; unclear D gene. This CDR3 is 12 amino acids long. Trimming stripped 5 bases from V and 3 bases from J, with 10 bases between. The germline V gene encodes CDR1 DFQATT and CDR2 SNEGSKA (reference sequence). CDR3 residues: CSAPSSYYGYTF. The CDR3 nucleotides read TGCAGTGCTCCCTCCTCCTACTATGGCTACACCTTC.

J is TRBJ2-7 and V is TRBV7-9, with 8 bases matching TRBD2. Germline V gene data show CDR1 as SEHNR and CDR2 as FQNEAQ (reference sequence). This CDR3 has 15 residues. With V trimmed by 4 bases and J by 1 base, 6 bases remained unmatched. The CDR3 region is CASSSIAGISYEQYF. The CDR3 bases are TGTGCCAGCAGCTCGATAGCGGGAATATCCTACGAGCAGTACTTC.

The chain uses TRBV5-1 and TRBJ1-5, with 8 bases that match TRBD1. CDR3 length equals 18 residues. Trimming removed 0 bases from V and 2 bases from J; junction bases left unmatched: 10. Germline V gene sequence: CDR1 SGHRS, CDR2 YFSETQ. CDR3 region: CASSLAHKDREGNQPQHF. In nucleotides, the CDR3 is TGCGCCAGCAGCTTGGCCCATAAGGACAGGGAGGGCAATCAGCCCCAGCATTTT.

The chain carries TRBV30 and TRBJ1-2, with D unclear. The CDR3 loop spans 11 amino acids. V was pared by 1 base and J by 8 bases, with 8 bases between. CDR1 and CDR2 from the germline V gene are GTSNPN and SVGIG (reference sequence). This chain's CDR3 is CAWSGNLGYTF. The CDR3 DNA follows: TGTGCCTGGAGTGGAAATTTAGGCTACACCTTC.